These T cell receptor beta chains were read from a single sample in a study of spatial heterogeneity in lung cancer. One entry per CDR3 protein, called by TCRdb with MiXCR from the 5' RACE reads. The data contain roughly 6,000 distinct CDR3 sequences, about 1.5% of them singletons. The specimen comprised lung tumor tissue, sampled at surgery. The receptors were gathered from a male donor with early-stage non-small cell lung cancer. The CDR3 runs from the conserved cysteine through the conserved F or W. The D gene is left open where the match is weak. Expanded clones get a size class; other rows say once, few or many, or leave the size out.

D gene: .
J gene: TRBJ1-1
clone size: many
V gene: TRBV27
CDR3 protein: CASSSSPAENLPEAFF
CDR3 DNA: TGTGCCAGCAGTTCATCCCCTGCCGAAAACTTACCTGAAGCTTTCTTT

D gene: .
J gene: TRBJ2-5
clone size: medium-sized
V gene: TRBV5-6
CDR3 protein: CASSLWGTQETQYF
CDR3 DNA: TGTGCCAGCAGCCTTTGGGGGACCCAAGAGACCCAGTACTTC

D gene: TRBD2
J gene: TRBJ2-2
clone size: large
V gene: TRBV7-9
CDR3 protein: CASSREGFNTGELFF
CDR3 DNA: TGTGCCAGCAGCAGGGAGGGATTTAACACCGGGGAGCTGTTTTTT

D gene: .
J gene: TRBJ1-5
clone size: many
V gene: TRBV20-1
CDR3 protein: CSASPPGSSPNQPQHF
CDR3 DNA: TGCAGTGCTAGTCCTCCGGGGAGTTCGCCCAATCAGCCCCAGCATTTT

D gene: .
J gene: TRBJ2-3
clone size: medium-sized
V gene: TRBV6-1
CDR3 protein: CASSSPSGLSTDTQYF
CDR3 DNA: TGTGCCAGCAGTTCCCCCAGCGGGCTTAGCACAGATACGCAGTATTTT

D gene: .
J gene: TRBJ2-2
clone size: medium-sized
V gene: TRBV7-3
CDR3 protein: CASSRVGLGGELFF
CDR3 DNA: TGTGCCAGCAGCCGCGTTGGCCTGGGCGGGGAGCTGTTTTTT

D gene: .
J gene: TRBJ1-1
clone size: many
V gene: TRBV5-5
CDR3 protein: CASSLQNTEAFF
CDR3 DNA: TGTGCCAGCAGCTTGCAGAACACTGAAGCTTTCTTT

D gene: .
J gene: TRBJ1-6
clone size: many
V gene: TRBV3-1
CDR3 protein: CASSQGRGGYSPLHF
CDR3 DNA: TGTGCCAGCAGCCAGGGCAGGGGAGGTTATTCACCCCTCCACTTT

D gene: TRBD2
J gene: TRBJ2-4
clone size: medium-sized
V gene: TRBV20-1
CDR3 protein: CSAARLAGASGKNIQYF
CDR3 DNA: TGCAGTGCTGCCCGACTAGCGGGAGCATCGGGCAAAAACATTCAGTACTTC

D gene: TRBD2
J gene: TRBJ2-1
clone size: medium-sized
V gene: TRBV7-9
CDR3 protein: CASSLGISSTSGRNEQFF
CDR3 DNA: TGTGCCAGCAGCTTAGGGATCTCATCGACTAGCGGGAGAAATGAGCAGTTCTTC

D gene: TRBD2
J gene: TRBJ2-2
clone size: medium-sized
V gene: TRBV25-1
CDR3 protein: CASSVAGEYTGELFF
CDR3 DNA: TGTGCCAGCAGTGTAGCGGGAGAGTACACCGGGGAGCTGTTTTTT

D gene: TRBD1
J gene: TRBJ1-1
clone size: large
V gene: TRBV7-2
CDR3 protein: CASSLSTGGEAFF
CDR3 DNA: TGTGCCAGCAGCTTAAGTACAGGGGGGGAAGCTTTCTTT

D gene: .
J gene: TRBJ2-1
clone size: .
V gene: TRBV7-2
CDR3 protein: CAGSSLGLNEQFF
CDR3 DNA: TGTGCCGGCAGCTCCTTAGGCCTCAATGAGCAGTTCTTC

D gene: .
J gene: TRBJ2-7
clone size: many
V gene: TRBV19
CDR3 protein: CASSMASPYEQYF
CDR3 DNA: TGTGCCAGTAGTATGGCCTCCCCCTACGAGCAGTACTTC

D gene: TRBD2
J gene: TRBJ2-1
clone size: many
V gene: TRBV28
CDR3 protein: CASSTGTSPYEQFF
CDR3 DNA: TGTGCCAGCAGCACCGGGACTAGTCCCTATGAGCAGTTCTTC

D gene: .
J gene: TRBJ2-2
clone size: many
V gene: TRBV2
CDR3 protein: CASSVDAGELFF
CDR3 DNA: TGTGCCAGCAGTGTGGACGCCGGGGAGCTGTTTTTT

D gene: .
J gene: TRBJ2-5
clone size: medium-sized
V gene: TRBV5-1
CDR3 protein: CASSLGVAPETQYF
CDR3 DNA: TGCGCCAGCAGCTTGGGAGTAGCTCCCGAGACCCAGTACTTC

D gene: .
J gene: TRBJ1-2
clone size: many
V gene: TRBV4-1
CDR3 protein: CASSQESAPNYGYTF
CDR3 DNA: TGCGCCAGCAGCCAAGAGTCTGCACCCAACTATGGCTACACCTTC

D gene: TRBD1
J gene: TRBJ1-1
clone size: many
V gene: TRBV7-9
CDR3 protein: CASSPGTGSDTEAFF
CDR3 DNA: TGTGCCAGCAGCCCCGGGACAGGATCAGACACTGAAGCTTTCTTT

D gene: TRBD1
J gene: TRBJ2-7
clone size: medium-sized
V gene: TRBV19
CDR3 protein: CASSMEGTGIYEQYF
CDR3 DNA: TGTGCCAGTAGTATGGAAGGGACAGGTATCTACGAGCAGTACTTC

D gene: .
J gene: TRBJ2-2
clone size: many
V gene: TRBV20-1
CDR3 protein: CSARIRGRTGELFF
CDR3 DNA: TGCAGTGCTAGGATCCGGGGGCGGACCGGGGAGCTGTTTTTT

D gene: .
J gene: TRBJ1-1
clone size: many
V gene: TRBV12-3/TRBV12-4
CDR3 protein: CASRARGPFTAFF
CDR3 DNA: TGTGCCAGCAGGGCCCGGGGCCCTTTCACGGCTTTCTTT

D gene: .
J gene: TRBJ1-5
clone size: many
V gene: TRBV7-2
CDR3 protein: CASTQLSGTGGNQPQHF
CDR3 DNA: TGTGCCAGCACCCAACTCTCTGGGACCGGGGGGAATCAGCCCCAGCATTTT

D gene: .
J gene: TRBJ1-2
clone size: medium-sized
V gene: TRBV29-1
CDR3 protein: CSVEVGDNYGYTF
CDR3 DNA: TGCAGCGTTGAAGTCGGGGACAACTATGGCTACACCTTC

D gene: .
J gene: TRBJ1-1
clone size: medium-sized
V gene: TRBV5-1
CDR3 protein: CASSFTEYTEAFF
CDR3 DNA: TGCGCCAGCAGCTTCACGGAGTACACTGAAGCTTTCTTT

D gene: .
J gene: TRBJ2-3
clone size: many
V gene: TRBV5-1
CDR3 protein: CASSLESGFTDTQYF
CDR3 DNA: TGCGCCAGCAGCTTGGAGTCAGGGTTCACAGATACGCAGTATTTT

D gene: .
J gene: TRBJ1-1
clone size: many
V gene: TRBV30
CDR3 protein: CAWSVLDRFTEAFF
CDR3 DNA: TGTGCCTGGAGTGTACTTGATAGATTCACTGAAGCTTTCTTT

D gene: TRBD1
J gene: TRBJ1-2
clone size: medium-sized
V gene: TRBV29-1
CDR3 protein: CSVEQGGNGYTF
CDR3 DNA: TGCAGCGTTGAGCAGGGGGGTAATGGCTACACCTTC

D gene: .
J gene: TRBJ1-2
clone size: many
V gene: TRBV5-6
CDR3 protein: CASSLETGARGYTF
CDR3 DNA: TGTGCCAGCAGCTTGGAGACAGGAGCGAGGGGCTACACCTTC

D gene: .
J gene: TRBJ1-6
clone size: medium-sized
V gene: TRBV6-6
CDR3 protein: CASSSQGPGRNSPLHF
CDR3 DNA: TGTGCCAGCAGCAGTCAGGGACCAGGGAGGAATTCACCCCTCCACTTT

D gene: TRBD1
J gene: TRBJ1-1
clone size: medium-sized
V gene: TRBV10-3
CDR3 protein: CAIGGQGADTEAFF
CDR3 DNA: TGTGCCATCGGAGGACAGGGGGCAGACACTGAAGCTTTCTTT

D gene: TRBD2
J gene: TRBJ2-1
clone size: medium-sized
V gene: TRBV4-1
CDR3 protein: CASSHFGTMGHGEQFF
CDR3 DNA: TGCGCCAGCAGCCATTTCGGGACTATGGGTCACGGTGAGCAGTTCTTC

D gene: TRBD1
J gene: TRBJ1-1
clone size: many
V gene: TRBV3-1
CDR3 protein: CASSPLGTGGTEAFF
CDR3 DNA: TGTGCCAGCAGCCCGCTCGGGACAGGGGGGACTGAAGCTTTCTTT

D gene: .
J gene: TRBJ1-1
clone size: many
V gene: TRBV18
CDR3 protein: CASSTERTEAFF
CDR3 DNA: TGTGCCAGCTCTACAGAAAGGACTGAAGCTTTCTTT

D gene: .
J gene: TRBJ1-1
clone size: many
V gene: TRBV10-3
CDR3 protein: CAISGGNGGEAFF
CDR3 DNA: TGTGCCATCAGTGGGGGGAATGGGGGTGAAGCTTTCTTT

D gene: TRBD2
J gene: TRBJ2-2
clone size: many
V gene: TRBV14
CDR3 protein: CASSPGLANTGELFF
CDR3 DNA: TGTGCCAGCAGCCCCGGACTAGCAAACACCGGGGAGCTGTTTTTT

D gene: TRBD1
J gene: TRBJ1-5
clone size: many
V gene: TRBV6-5
CDR3 protein: CASSYSWTGVQPQHF
CDR3 DNA: TGTGCCAGCAGTTACTCATGGACAGGGGTTCAGCCCCAGCATTTT

D gene: .
J gene: TRBJ2-6
clone size: many
V gene: TRBV20-1
CDR3 protein: CSARDPGGGANVLTF
CDR3 DNA: TGCAGTGCTAGAGATCCCGGTGGTGGGGCCAACGTCCTGACTTTC

D gene: TRBD2
J gene: TRBJ2-7
clone size: many
V gene: TRBV27
CDR3 protein: CASRTSVGYEQYF
CDR3 DNA: TGTGCCAGCAGGACTAGCGTAGGTTACGAGCAGTACTTC

D gene: .
J gene: TRBJ2-2
clone size: medium-sized
V gene: TRBV12-3/TRBV12-4
CDR3 protein: CASSPGGNTGELFF
CDR3 DNA: TGTGCCAGCAGTCCTGGAGGGAACACCGGGGAGCTGTTTTTT

D gene: .
J gene: TRBJ2-7
clone size: medium-sized
V gene: TRBV9
CDR3 protein: CASSADGNYEQYF
CDR3 DNA: TGTGCCAGCAGCGCCGACGGGAACTACGAGCAGTACTTC